This T cell receptor beta chain was recovered during a study of control samples from healthy donors and cancer patients. This CDR3 is 14 amino acids long. V gave up 5 bases and J gave up 7 bases, with 20 bases separating them. The germline V gene has CDR1 GTSNPN and CDR2 SVGIG (reference sequence). Assay: immunoSEQ multiplex PCR; the TCRdb copy retains only in-frame clones and omits some. Of about 130,000 clones listed, approximately 94% are singletons. The specimen was blood. The genes are TRBV30 and TRBJ1-2, with a tentative D call TRBD1 (5 bases). The source is a man aged 25 to 40 in good health. The CDR3 is CAWVEDSAVGGYTF. Here the CDR3 DNA reads TGTGCCTGGGTTGAAGACAGTGCCGTCGGTGGCTACACCTTC.